This TCR beta chain was captured in a study of OX40 agonist ivuxolimab in advanced cancers. About the research overall: Patients got intravenous ivuxolimab at 0.01 to 10 mg/kg every 2 weeks. Aged about 23 to 90 with a mean of roughly 63 years, they were less than 90% male.

As regards this clone: Its antigen is undetermined.

The trim removed 8 bases at V and 5 bases at J, leaving 3 bases unmatched. The CDR3 contains 12 residues. Germline V gene sequence: CDR1 LNHDA, CDR2 SQIVND (reference sequence). The method was immunoSEQ multiplex PCR; TCRdb's version includes in-frame clones alone and lacks a portion of them. The sample includes roughly 35,000 clones, 80% to 85% of them seen just once. Study results and limitations: Both CD4+ and CD8+ T cell populations in blood had undergone clonal expansion by week 6 at 0.1 to 3.0 mg/kg. Low normalized clonal expansion also occurred in some nonresponding patients.

The TCR comes from an adult with an advanced solid tumor such as melanoma, head and neck, liver or kidney cancer. Source: CD4+ or CD8+ T cells sorted from blood, taken in a trial of the OX40 agonist ivuxolimab. This sequence joins TRBV19 and TRBJ2-5; 9 bases are a match to TRBD2. CDR3 residues: CASRGLAETQYF. CDR3 nucleotides: TGTGCCAGTCGCGGACTAGCGGAGACCCAGTACTTC.